This TCR beta chain was profiled in a study of technical replicates of blood from a few donors. Sequencing was performed with immunoSEQ multiplex PCR; in TCRdb, only in-frame clones are kept and a portion is missing. Altogether approximately 94,000 clones are present, less than 96% being singletons, with the ten largest covering about 0.38%. This TCR came from a human donor in good health. Input material: T cells isolated from PBMCs.

The CDR3 DNA sequence: TGTGCCAGCAGCTTAGCGCTAGGACTAGTCTCCTACAATGAGCAGTTCTTC. This sequence encodes CASSLALGLVSYNEQFF. The chain employs TRBV7-6 and TRBJ2-1; 7 bases map to TRBD2. V lost 0 bases and J lost 0; bases outside the gene matches: 5. The CDR3 is made up of 17 amino acids. Germline V gene lookup returns CDR1 SGHVS and CDR2 FNYEAQ.